The subject of this entry is one T cell receptor beta chain. Its antigen is currently not known. No base quality values were provided; no much bigger clone lies one nucleotide off. Whole blood was collected in K2EDTA tubes by collaborating institutions according to the institutions' own protocols. For TCRbeta analysis, collaborator samples were shipped as frozen whole blood, as isolated PBMCs, or as DNA extracted from either sample type. From the germline V gene, CDR1 is SGHTA and CDR2 is FQGTGA. V sheds 6 bases and J sheds 7 bases, leaving 6 bases between their ends. The cysteine opens and the phenylalanine closes a CDR3 of 11 amino acids. Kept here is only the CDR3 DNA, which spans 33 bases and is read in frame from base 1. This sample is part of a study of blood T cell repertoires in COVID-19 (dated by TCRdb to the early 2020s). Describing the broader study: Collaborator samples came from the United States, Italy and Spain and covered acute and convalescent phases of COVID-19. The prospective study material was composed of cDNA or gDNA derived from T cells, B-cell-depleted T cells, or PBMCs. Deeply sampled blood TCRbeta repertoires from subjects exposed to, actively infected with, or recovered from COVID-19 were included in the dataset. The repertoires were released in a freely available public database intended as a resource for research on the immune response to SARS-CoV-2. The samples were drawn from the first 160 participants of the ongoing ImmuneRACE study and from 1,200 or so subjects provided by 6 global collaborators. Sample metadata almost always included a de-identified subject ID, COVID-19 status, age in years and sex. HLA class I and class II types, where available, came from metadata supplied by the sample provider rather than from assay-based typing. Points the paper makes about the study in general: The amount of clinical and demographic metadata varied by source and participant and was provided uncurated.

The immunoSEQ Assay, a bias-controlled multiplex PCR, was used to amplify TCRbeta CDR3 regions from genomic DNA. The paper's processing steps were these. Nucleated cell counts per sample were estimated from amplification of reference gene primers within the assay. To quantify the absolute abundance of each unique TCRbeta CDR3 rearrangement, sequence reads were collapsed and filtered. For each sample, productive Simpson clonality was calculated as the square root of Simpson's diversity index over productive rearrangements. TCRdb carries this immuneACCESS record with in-frame sequences only. Its versions omit some clonotypes, under half of them owing to an unresolved V gene in the studies checked, with the rest unexplained. Clonal size and the V and J genes are those of that table, whereas D and trimming came from the DNA. The sample table records some 88,000 clones; roughly 83% of these occur just once. 20% to 25% of the sample comes from the top ten.

The receptor was derived from a human donor in a cohort sampled during active COVID-19. Sequenced: peripheral blood. The chain was built from TRBV7-3 and TRBJ2-2; the D gene is perhaps TRBD2, on 6 matching bases. At the DNA level, the sequence is TGTGCCAGCAGGGAGGGCGGGGAGCTGTTTTTT. This translates into CASREGGELFF. When the CDR3 is completed using the reference TRBV7-3 and TRBJ2-2 genes on either side, the full variable domain is GAGVSQTPSNKVTEKGKYVELRCDPISGHTALYWYRQSLGQGPEFLIYFQGTGAADDSGLPNDRFFAVRPEGSVSTLKIQRTERGDSAVYLCASREGGELFFGEGSRLTVL.